This paragraph covers one T cell receptor beta chain sequence. Antigen specificity is unknown. This record comes from a study of regulatory dendritic cells for organ transplantation. Germline CDR1 LGHNA, CDR2 YSLEER. The V end lost 4 bases, the J end lost 0 bases, and 12 bases lay between the germline ends. There are 15 residues in the CDR3. TCRdb's copy holds only in-frame clones and misses some; the assay was immunoSEQ multiplex PCR. The table shows about 18,000 clones, with approximately 79% occurring only once. Allogeneic regulatory or mature dendritic cells were co-cultured for 4 to 6 days with CFSE-labeled sorted T cells at 1:10.

The chain couples TRBV4-3 to TRBJ1-1, with D possibly matching TRBD1 (6 bases). Sequencing was performed on memory CD4+ T cells from blood cultured with regulatory dendritic cells. Subset given: CD45RO+ memory T cells. The origin of this receptor is a human donor in good health. CDR3 sequence (DNA): TGCGCCAGCAGCCGATACAGGGAGATGAACACTGAAGCTTTCTTT. Encoded protein: CASSRYREMNTEAFF.